This TCR beta chain was documented in a study of cytomegalovirus exposure and HLA in healthy donors (dated 2017 in TCRdb). With regard to the full study: According to a later analysis, one platform produced both the 120 validation repertoires and the approximately 670 repertoires of the first cohort. The study combined high-throughput TCR immunosequencing, statistical association of individual TCRs with disease status, and machine learning to predict cytomegalovirus infection status. The study was designed to test whether signatures of past pathogen exposure could be identified by cataloging public T cell receptors. Along with the roughly 670-subject first cohort, a separate validation cohort of some 130 different subjects was used. Summary of the overall study and its limitations: It was suggested by the authors that the approach could potentially be generalized to other disease states and immunological phenotypes. A later analysis had no HLA typing for the validation cohort, so co-occurrence there was scored across all 120 or so repertoires. While some public TCRs were present in many individuals, most TCR sequences turned up only very rarely across donors. The classifier was reported to diagnose cytomegalovirus status with high specificity and sensitivity in both the original and validation cohorts. The study listed approximately 150 TCR beta chains as associated with cytomegalovirus. In a later analysis, TCRs clustered in the first cohort were found to also tend to co-occur in the 110 or so validation repertoires, with 94% of cluster scores above 0. A few of the identified cytomegalovirus-associated TCR beta chains were confirmed in vitro to be specific for cytomegalovirus antigens.

Notes on this clone: What antigen it recognizes has not been identified. No base qualities exist here, and no much larger clone lies one base off it.

The CDR3 has 13 amino acids, counting the end cysteine and phenylalanine. Only the CDR3 part of the read is kept: 39 bases, read in frame from the first base. Taken from the germline V gene, the CDR1 and CDR2 loops are SGHTA and FQGNSA. The junction carries 12 bases between V and J, which are trimmed by 4 bases and 8 bases respectively. Preparation of the library involved the immunoSEQ multiplex PCR assay. On the study's bioinformatics: A statistical classification framework was developed to diagnose cytomegalovirus status using the catalog of TCR beta chain sequences. Imported from immuneACCESS, the table was reduced by TCRdb to in-frame sequences with V and J called. These copies leave out some clones; in studies compared against another copy, an unresolved V gene accounts for under half, and the cause of the remainder is not known. V, J and clone size were drawn from that table, and D and trimming were deduced from the DNA. The sample table shows about 160,000 clones, and approximately 86% are seen once. Around 2% of the sample comes from the top ten.

The donors were included in the validation cohort of 90 to 150 subjects, a group kept apart from the 666-subject first cohort. The V and J segments used are TRBV7-2 and TRBJ2-1, with a weak D call of TRBD2 (6 bases match). The source material was PBMCs. This receptor was identified in a woman between 18 and 29 years old in good health and CMV-seronegative. This receptor carries the CDR3 CASSSTRLDEQFF. In nucleotide form, the sequence is TGTGCCAGCAGCTCGACTAGACTGGATGAGCAGTTCTTC.